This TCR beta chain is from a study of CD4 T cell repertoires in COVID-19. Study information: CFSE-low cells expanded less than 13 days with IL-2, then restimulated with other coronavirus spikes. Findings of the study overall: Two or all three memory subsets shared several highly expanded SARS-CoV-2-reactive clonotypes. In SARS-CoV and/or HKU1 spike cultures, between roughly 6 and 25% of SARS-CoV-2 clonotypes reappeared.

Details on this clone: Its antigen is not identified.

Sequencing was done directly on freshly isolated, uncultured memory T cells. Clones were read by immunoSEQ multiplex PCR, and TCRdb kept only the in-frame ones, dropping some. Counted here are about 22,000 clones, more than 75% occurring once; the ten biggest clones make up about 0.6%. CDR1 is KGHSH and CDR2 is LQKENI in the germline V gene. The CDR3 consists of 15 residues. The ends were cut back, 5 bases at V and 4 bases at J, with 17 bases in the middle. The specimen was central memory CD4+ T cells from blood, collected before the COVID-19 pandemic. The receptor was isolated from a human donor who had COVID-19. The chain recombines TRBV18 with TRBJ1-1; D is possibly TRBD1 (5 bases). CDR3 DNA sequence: TGTGCCAGCTCAGAAAGGATAGACAGTTCCACTGAAGCTTTCTTT. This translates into CASSERIDSSTEAFF.